These 13 T cell receptor beta chains share one sample of origin, sequenced in a study of regulatory T cells in long-lasting Graves disease. Time point reported: persistent/refractory GD, antithyroid drugs over 5 years with positive TRAb. Generation of the TCR library employed RNA extracted from PBMCs. Relying on iRepertoire HTBI primers and Arm-PCR of CDR3 regions, the team built TCR beta libraries. One entry per CDR3 protein results from TCRdb running MiXCR on the multiplex PCR reads. The table records 500,000 to 800,000 distinct CDR3 sequences, 25% to 30% of them present only once. The specimen was peripheral blood mononuclear cells (PBMCs), collected when the disease was refractory, from a patient treated with antithyroid drugs. The receptors come from a female donor with Graves disease.

This chain connects TRBV28 to TRBJ2-7, with D tentatively TRBD1 (6 bases). Trimming removed 5 bases from V and 6 bases from J, with 17 bases in between. Looked up from germline, CDR1 is MDHEN and CDR2 is SYDVKM. The CDR3 length is 14 residues. CDR3 amino acids: CASSIPQGSVEQYF. CDR3 DNA sequence: TGTGCCAGCAGTATCCCTCAGGGGTCGGTCGAGCAGTACTTC.

This clonotype was counted only a few times. This chain connects TRBV6-1 to TRBJ2-7; 7 nucleotides match TRBD1. Unmatched junction bases numbered 5, after V lost 6 bases and J lost 3 bases. CDR1 is MNHNS, CDR2 SASEGT, per germline. This CDR3 spans 13 amino acids. As DNA, the CDR3 is TGTGCCAGCAGGATAGGACAGGACTACGAGCAGTACTTC. Protein sequence: CASRIGQDYEQYF.

This clonotype was found many times. V is TRBV12-3 or TRBV12-4 and J is TRBJ2-7; D uncertain. This CDR3 spans 16 amino acids. V was shortened by 6 bases and J by 0 bases, with 18 bases between the two germline ends. Here the CDR3 reads CASSHLRASTSYEQYF. CDR3 sequence (DNA): TGTGCCAGCAGCCACCTACGTGCGTCCACCTCCTACGAGCAGTACTTC.

This clonotype was recorded a few times. The J gene is TRBJ1-5, the V gene TRBV19, with D unclear. This CDR3 is built from 15 residues. Germline V gene data show CDR1 as LNHDA and CDR2 as SQIVND (reference sequence). V gave up 3 bases and J gave up 2 bases, with 11 bases separating them. In nucleotides, the CDR3 is TGTGCCAGTAGTATCCCCGGGTTCGGCAATCAGCCCCAGCATTTT. Translation: CASSIPGFGNQPQHF. Complete variable domain (other parts from reference TRBV19 and TRBJ1-5): DGGITQSPKYLFRKEGQNVTLSCEQNLNHDAMYWYRQDPGQGLRLIYYSQIVNDFQKGDIAEGYSVSREKKESFPLTVTSAQKNPTAFYLCASSIPGFGNQPQHFGDGTRLSIL.

The chain joins TRBV3-1 to TRBJ2-6; D may be TRBD2 (6 bases). The CDR3 extends over 19 amino acids. The V gene's germline CDR1 is LGHDT and CDR2 YNNKEL (reference sequence). Trimming removed 1 base at V and 0 bases at J, with 16 bases between. In DNA, the CDR3 is TGTGCCAGCAGCCAAGCAACCGGGACTTGCGACTCTGGGGCCAACGTCCTGACTTTC. Translating it yields CASSQATGTCDSGANVLTF.

Of note for this clonotype: A much larger clone sits a single nucleotide away, making a read error possible. V gene TRBV29-1 combines with J gene TRBJ1-2, with unresolved D. The V gene's germline CDR1 is SQVTM and CDR2 ANQGSEA. V shed 3 bases and J shed 7 bases, with 18 bases lying between them. This CDR3 is built from 14 residues. CDR3: CSVDVEPGTGGYTF. In DNA, the CDR3 is TGCAGCGTTGATGTAGAGCCGGGAACGGGTGGCTACACCTTC. Together with reference TRBV29-1 and TRBJ1-2, the CDR3 gives the full variable domain: SAVISQKPSRDICQRGTSLTIQCQVDSQVTMMFWYRQQPGQSLTLIATANQGSEATYESGFVIDKFPISRPNLTFSTLTVSNMSPEDSSIYLCSVDVEPGTGGYTFGSGTRLTVV.

The chain links TRBV3-1 to TRBJ1-2, with D perhaps TRBD1 (6 bases). The CDR3 totals 14 residues. Germline V gene sequence: CDR1 LGHDT, CDR2 YNNKEL (reference sequence). Trimming removed 3 bases from V and 4 bases from J, with 12 bases in between. The CDR3, as DNA: TGTGCCAGCAGCCACACAGGGATCTCCTATGGCTACACCTTC. Translated: CASSHTGISYGYTF. Based on the CDR3 plus reference TRBV3-1 and TRBJ1-2, the full variable domain is DTAVSQTPKYLVTQMGNDKSIKCEQNLGHDTMYWYKQDSKKFLKIMFSYNNKELIINETVPNRFSPKSPDKAHLNLHINSLELGDSAVYFCASSHTGISYGYTFGSGTRLTVV.

This clonotype was observed many times. V and J are TRBV12-3 or TRBV12-4 and TRBJ2-5; no firm D call. This CDR3 region has 11 residues. V lost 6 bases, J lost 7 bases, and 9 bases lay in between. CDR3 sequence (DNA): TGTGCCAGCAGCGCCGCTTCGACCCAGTACTTC. This translates into CASSAASTQYF.

The gene calls are TRBV20-1 and TRBJ2-5, with D perhaps assigned TRBD1 or TRBD2 (7 bases each). Trimming took off 3 bases at V and 5 bases at J, with 22 bases between the two ends. The CDR3 consists of 16 residues. Germline values: CDR1 DFQATT, CDR2 SNEGSKA (reference sequence). The CDR3 DNA is TGCAGTGCTAGGGCCAGGGGGATCGGGAGGTGGGAGACCCAGTACTTC. As protein: CSARARGIGRWETQYF.

This clonotype was detected many times. V and J are TRBV29-1 and TRBJ1-2, with D possibly being TRBD1 (6 bases). This CDR3 contains 14 residues. V lost 4 bases to trimming and J lost 5 bases, with 17 bases between them. The V gene's germline CDR1 is SQVTM and CDR2 ANQGSEA. The CDR3 coding sequence is TGCAGCGTTGTACGGCCGGACAGCCAGTATGGCTACACCTTC. It is translated as CSVVRPDSQYGYTF.

The genes are TRBV19 and TRBJ2-1; D may be TRBD2 (6 bases). V was clipped by 6 bases and J by 2 bases, with 11 bases between them. Germline V gene sequence: CDR1 LNHDA, CDR2 SQIVND (reference sequence). The CDR3 has 14 amino acids. CDR3 sequence (DNA): TGTGCCAGTAGAACTAGCCCACCCTACAATGAGCAGTTCTTC. Protein sequence: CASRTSPPYNEQFF.

This clonotype was counted at least ten times. The CDR3 is CASLWGQASSYEQYF. The CDR3 DNA reads as TGTGCCAGCCTATGGGGACAAGCCAGCTCCTACGAGCAGTACTTC. The rearrangement joins TRBV28 to TRBJ2-7, with D possibly matching TRBD1 (6 bases). Trimming took off 8 bases at V and 0 bases at J, with 17 bases between the two ends. The CDR3 length is 15 residues. Germline CDR1 is MDHEN and CDR2 is SYDVKM.

This clonotype was counted many times. V is TRBV10-1 and J is TRBJ2-7; D gene unclear. V shed 0 bases and J shed 5 bases, with 8 bases lying between them. This CDR3 has 13 amino acids. Germline V gene sequence: CDR1 WNHNN, CDR2 SYGVQD (reference sequence). CDR3 in amino acids: CASSESSSNEQYF. CDR3 DNA sequence: TGCGCCAGCAGTGAGTCATCCAGTAACGAGCAGTACTTC.